The clone carrying this T cell receptor beta chain was seen at least ten times. Its antigen is not known. This sample is drawn from a study of T cells in Graves' hyperthyroidism and ophthalmopathy. Study findings and constraints: Ophthalmopathy could be told apart from stable hyperthyroidism with a 13 V-J model.

This CDR3 has 14 residues. Germline CDR1 is SEHNR and CDR2 is FQNEAQ (reference sequence). Trimming removed 2 bases from V and 0 bases from J, with 8 bases in between. Amplified TCR beta CDR3 regions came from RNA transcripts. During a first-round RT-PCR of the TCR CDR3, the HTBI primer set was used. TCRdb reanalysed the multiplex PCR reads using MiXCR and keeps one entry per CDR3 protein. Here the sample spans about 200,000 distinct CDR3 sequences, approximately 16% being singletons. The specimen sequenced was blood. This clonotype was obtained from a woman between 50 and 59 years old with Graves' hyperthyroidism. The V and J genes are TRBV7-9 and TRBJ2-7; TRBD2 is a possible D gene (5 bases). CDR3 amino acids: CASSLTSSSYEQYF. As DNA, the CDR3 is TGTGCCAGCAGCTTAACTAGTTCCTCCTACGAGCAGTACTTC.